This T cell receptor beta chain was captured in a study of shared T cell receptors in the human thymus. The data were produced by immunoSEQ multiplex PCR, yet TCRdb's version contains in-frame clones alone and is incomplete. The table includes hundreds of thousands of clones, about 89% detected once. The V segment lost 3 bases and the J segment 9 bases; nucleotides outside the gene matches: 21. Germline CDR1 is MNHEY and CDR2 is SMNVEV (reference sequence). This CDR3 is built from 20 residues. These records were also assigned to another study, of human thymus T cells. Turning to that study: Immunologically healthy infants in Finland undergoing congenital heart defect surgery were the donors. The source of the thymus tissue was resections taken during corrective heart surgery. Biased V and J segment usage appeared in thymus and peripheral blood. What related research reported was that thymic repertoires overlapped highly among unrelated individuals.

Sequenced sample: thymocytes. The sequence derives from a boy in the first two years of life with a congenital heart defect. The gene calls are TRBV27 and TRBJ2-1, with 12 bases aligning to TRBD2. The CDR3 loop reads CASSFSTSSGRARSWGEQFF. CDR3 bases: TGTGCCAGCAGTTTCTCGACTTCTAGCGGGAGGGCCAGGTCATGGGGTGAGCAGTTCTTC.